These T cell receptor beta chains were read from a single sample in a study of cytomegalovirus exposure and HLA in healthy donors. The table came from immunoSEQ multiplex PCR; TCRdb's copy has only in-frame clones and leaves some out. The data show some 150,000 clones, with around 74% seen just once and about 6.7% held by the top ten. The specimen sequenced was PBMCs. These receptors all stem from a man aged 45 to 65 in good health and CMV-seropositive. CDR3s include the opening cysteine and the closing phenylalanine or tryptophan. Fields, in order: J gene, clone size, D gene, V gene, CDR3 protein, CDR3 DNA. A D gene is named only where the DNA matches it firmly. Some rows have no size entry. The others give once, few or many, or a class for an expanded clone.

TRBJ2-7 - TRBD2 TRBV7-3 CASSLLLNPHIAGGAYEQYF TGTGCCAGCAGCTTACTACTGAATCCCCATATAGCGGGAGGGGCCTACGAGCAGTACTTC
TRBJ1-1 few - TRBV10-1 CASSLTGRTEAFF TGCGCCAGCAGTCTGACAGGCCGGACTGAAGCTTTCTTT
TRBJ2-7 few TRBD2 TRBV5-1 CASSWGTSFYEQYF TGCGCCAGCAGCTGGGGGACTAGTTTCTACGAGCAGTACTTC
TRBJ2-1 - - TRBV10-2 CATAKGSNEQFF TGCGCCACCGCAAAGGGGTCCAATGAGCAGTTCTTC
TRBJ2-1 - TRBD2 TRBV6-4 CASIIPGGGREGNEQFF TGTGCCAGCATAATCCCCGGAGGGGGGCGGGAGGGGAATGAGCAGTTCTTC
TRBJ2-6 - - TRBV5-1 CASSSQGSGANVLTF TGCGCCAGCAGCTCACAGGGTTCTGGGGCCAACGTCCTGACTTTC
TRBJ2-7 - TRBD2 TRBV10-3 CAISETLAGVRSYEQYF TGTGCCATCAGTGAGACTTTAGCGGGAGTAAGGTCCTACGAGCAGTACTTC
TRBJ1-1 - - TRBV7-9 CASSSQGTDTEAFF TGTGCCAGCAGCTCCCAGGGAACTGACACTGAAGCTTTCTTT
TRBJ1-2 - TRBD1 TRBV5-8 CASSSKDRVLISGYTF TGTGCCAGCAGCTCAAAAGACAGGGTTCTCATATCGGGCTACACCTTC
TRBJ2-1 - TRBD2 TRBV5-1 CASSLGGTSGSNEQFF TGCGCCAGCAGCTTGGGGGGGACTAGCGGGAGTAATGAGCAGTTCTTC
TRBJ2-7 - TRBD2 TRBV5-1 CASSLRTSGTYEQYF TGCGCCAGCAGCCTTCGGACTAGCGGGACCTACGAGCAGTACTTC
TRBJ2-5 - TRBD1 TRBV27 CASSLSGSAGGKETQYF TGTGCCAGCAGTTTATCGGGGTCGGCAGGGGGCAAAGAGACCCAGTACTTC
TRBJ2-7 - TRBD1 TRBV19 CASSRGQGSHEQYF TGTGCCAGTAGTCGGGGACAGGGGAGCCACGAGCAGTACTTC
TRBJ2-2 - TRBD2 TRBV5-1 CASSLAGRDTGELFF TGCGCCAGCAGCTTGGCCGGGAGGGACACCGGGGAGCTGTTTTTT
TRBJ2-3 - - TRBV7-8 CASTLLGGVADTQYF TGTGCCAGCACCCTACTGGGGGGAGTGGCCGATACGCAGTATTTT
TRBJ2-3 - TRBD2 TRBV7-2 CASSLPAGGPTQYF TGTGCCAGCAGCTTACCCGCGGGAGGTCCTACGCAGTATTTT
TRBJ1-1 - - TRBV5-5 CASRAAGGTEAFF TGTGCCAGCAGGGCAGCGGGGGGCACTGAAGCTTTCTTT
TRBJ2-1 few TRBD2 TRBV28 CASSVAGGIGNEQFF TGTGCCAGCAGTGTGGCGGGAGGAATTGGCAATGAGCAGTTCTTC
TRBJ2-7 - TRBD1 TRBV6-5 CASSLAGTGSYEQYF TGTGCCAGCAGCTTAGCCGGGACAGGGTCCTACGAGCAGTACTTC
TRBJ1-4 - TRBD1 TRBV28 CASTEQGYEKLFF TGTGCCAGCACCGAACAGGGGTACGAAAAACTGTTTTTT
TRBJ2-3 - TRBD2 TRBV4-2 CASSQEVAGADTDTQYF TGTGCCAGCAGCCAAGAGGTAGCGGGAGCGGACACAGATACGCAGTATTTT
TRBJ2-7 - TRBD1 TRBV10-1 CASSRDREDEQYF TGCGCCAGCAGCCGGGACAGGGAGGACGAGCAGTACTTC
TRBJ2-7 - - TRBV28 CASSFPTGISKQYF TGTGCCAGCAGTTTTCCCACCGGGATATCCAAGCAGTACTTC
TRBJ2-7 - - TRBV4-1 CASSQDSLQGRDYEQYF TGCGCCAGCAGCCAAGATTCGTTGCAGGGGCGAGACTACGAGCAGTACTTC
TRBJ2-3 - TRBD2 TRBV28 CASSLLAGDTDTQYF TGTGCCAGCAGTTTGCTAGCGGGGGACACAGATACGCAGTATTTT
TRBJ1-2 - - TRBV19 CASTPGRGNYGYTF TGTGCCAGTACTCCAGGTCGGGGGAACTATGGCTACACCTTC
TRBJ1-1 - TRBD1 TRBV11-2 CASSARDRGFLSAFF TGTGCCAGCAGCGCTCGGGACAGGGGCTTCTTGTCGGCTTTCTTT
TRBJ2-7 few TRBD1 TRBV6-6 CASSQTGGYEQYF TGTGCCAGCAGCCAAACAGGGGGATACGAGCAGTACTTC
TRBJ2-5 - - TRBV20-1 CSARDRETQYF TGCAGTGCTAGAGATAGAGAGACCCAGTACTTC
TRBJ2-3 - - TRBV5-4 CASSVDRSGTDTQYF TGTGCCAGCAGCGTTGACAGGAGTGGCACAGATACGCAGTATTTT
TRBJ2-7 - - TRBV4-1 CASSQDRGTYEQYF TGCGCCAGCAGCCAAGACCGGGGAACCTACGAGCAGTACTTC
TRBJ2-7 - TRBD1 TRBV14 CASSQLYRGLSHEQYF TGTGCCAGCAGCCAACTCTATAGGGGGCTATCGCACGAGCAGTACTTC
TRBJ2-4 - TRBD1 TRBV28 CASSLPGQGIILAKNIQYF TGTGCCAGCAGTTTACCCGGACAGGGAATTATCCTAGCCAAAAACATTCAGTACTTC
TRBJ1-2 - - TRBV7-2 CASSVRQIHYGYTF TGTGCCAGCAGCGTAAGACAGATCCACTATGGCTACACCTTC
TRBJ2-3 - - TRBV11-2 CASSYDSSSTDTQYF TGTGCCAGCAGCTATGACAGTAGTAGCACAGATACGCAGTATTTT
TRBJ2-1 - - TRBV6-1 CASSSGTNTNEQFF TGTGCCAGCAGTTCCGGGACAAACACGAATGAGCAGTTCTTC
TRBJ2-7 - TRBD2 TRBV7-9 CASSPFRLAGGPRTYEQYF TGTGCCAGCAGCCCTTTCCGACTAGCGGGAGGGCCGCGGACCTACGAGCAGTACTTC
TRBJ2-7 - TRBD2 TRBV5-1 CASSLKREMHEQYF TGCGCCAGCAGCTTGAAGCGGGAGATGCACGAGCAGTACTTC
TRBJ2-7 - - TRBV2 CASSEDTAIYEQYF TGTGCCAGCAGTGAAGATACTGCCATCTACGAGCAGTACTTC
TRBJ1-1 - TRBD1 TRBV7-8 CASSPTGTGYTEAFF TGTGCCAGCAGCCCTACCGGGACAGGATACACTGAAGCTTTCTTT
TRBJ2-7 - TRBD1 TRBV2 CASSADRGPHEQYF TGTGCCAGCAGCGCGGACAGGGGACCCCACGAGCAGTACTTC